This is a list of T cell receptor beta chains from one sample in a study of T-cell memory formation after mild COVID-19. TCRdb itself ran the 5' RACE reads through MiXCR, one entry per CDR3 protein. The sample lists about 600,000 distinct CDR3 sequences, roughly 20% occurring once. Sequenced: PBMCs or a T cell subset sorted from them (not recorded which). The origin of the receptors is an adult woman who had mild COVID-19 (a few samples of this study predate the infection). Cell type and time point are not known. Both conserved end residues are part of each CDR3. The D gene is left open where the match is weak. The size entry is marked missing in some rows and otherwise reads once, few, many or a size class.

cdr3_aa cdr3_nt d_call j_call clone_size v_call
CASRGTSGQGLSYEQYF TGTGCCAGCAGGGGTACGTCGGGTCAAGGTCTCTCCTACGAGCAGTACTTC . TRBJ2-7 . TRBV7-6
CASSQEDRGTNQPQHF TGCGCCAGCAGCCAAGAAGACAGAGGGACTAATCAGCCCCAGCATTTT . TRBJ1-5 few TRBV4-1
CASSRDSGNYGYTF TGCGCCAGCAGTCGGGACAGCGGCAACTATGGCTACACCTTC TRBD1 TRBJ1-2 . TRBV4-3
CAAGGTYEQYF TGTGCCGCGGGGGGAACCTACGAGCAGTACTTC TRBD2 TRBJ2-7 few TRBV6-1
CSARVGNTEAFF TGCAGTGCTAGAGTGGGAAACACTGAAGCTTTCTTT . TRBJ1-1 few TRBV20-1
CASSYQGRMDNYGYTF TGTGCCAGCAGTTACCAAGGACGGATGGATAACTATGGCTACACCTTC . TRBJ1-2 . TRBV6-5
CASSSGPSRNTEAFF TGTGCCAGCAGTTCGGGTCCTTCGAGGAACACTGAAGCTTTCTTT . TRBJ1-1 . TRBV12-3/TRBV12-4
CASSQRNPGRYGYTF TGTGCCAGCAGCCAAAGGAATCCGGGGAGATATGGCTACACCTTC . TRBJ1-2 many TRBV14
CASSPLDLAKNIQYF TGCGCCAGCAGCCCCCTTGACTTAGCCAAAAACATTCAGTACTTC . TRBJ2-4 few TRBV4-1
CASSAGLARDEQYF TGTGCCAGCAGCGCGGGACTAGCCAGGGACGAGCAGTACTTC TRBD2 TRBJ2-7 . TRBV5-4
CSGLVLDGYTF TGCAGCGGACTCGTACTGGACGGCTACACCTTC . TRBJ1-2 . TRBV29-1
CAIPRDSGANVLTF TGTGCCATCCCCAGAGACTCTGGGGCCAACGTCCTGACTTTC . TRBJ2-6 . TRBV10-3
CASSNTDRVGYGYTF TGTGCCAGTAGTAATACCGACAGGGTCGGCTATGGCTACACCTTC TRBD1 TRBJ1-2 . TRBV19
CATQEGSYNEQFF TGTGCCACCCAAGAGGGCTCCTACAATGAGCAGTTCTTC . TRBJ2-1 . TRBV10-3
CSASKAYLSSYEQYF TGCAGTGCTAGTAAGGCTTACCTGAGCTCCTACGAGCAGTACTTC . TRBJ2-7 few TRBV20-1
CASSPEGGPLNTEAFF TGTGCCAGCAGTCCAGAGGGGGGGCCCCTGAACACTGAAGCTTTCTTT . TRBJ1-1 . TRBV27
CAWSAPSGQGIHEQFF TGTGCCTGGAGTGCCCCATCGGGACAGGGCATTCATGAGCAGTTCTTC TRBD1 TRBJ2-1 . TRBV30
CASSRLAGGPWETQYF TGTGCCAGCAGCCGACTAGCGGGAGGGCCCTGGGAGACCCAGTACTTC TRBD2 TRBJ2-5 few TRBV7-9